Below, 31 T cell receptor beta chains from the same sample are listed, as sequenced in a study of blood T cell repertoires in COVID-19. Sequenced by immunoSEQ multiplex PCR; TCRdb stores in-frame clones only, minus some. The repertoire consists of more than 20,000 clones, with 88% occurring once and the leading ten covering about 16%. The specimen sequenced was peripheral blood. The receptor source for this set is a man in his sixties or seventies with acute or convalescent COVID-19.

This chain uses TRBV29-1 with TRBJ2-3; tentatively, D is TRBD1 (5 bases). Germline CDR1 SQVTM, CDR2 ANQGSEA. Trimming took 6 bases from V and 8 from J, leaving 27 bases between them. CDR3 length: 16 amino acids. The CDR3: CSVDRLGAWNMGTQYF. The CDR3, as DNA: TGCAGCGTGGATCGCCTTGGGGCCTGGAACATGGGTACGCAGTATTTT.

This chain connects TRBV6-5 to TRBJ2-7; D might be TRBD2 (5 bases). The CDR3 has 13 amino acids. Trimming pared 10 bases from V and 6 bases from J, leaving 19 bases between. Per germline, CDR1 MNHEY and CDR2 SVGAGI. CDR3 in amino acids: CATCRAQEGEQYF. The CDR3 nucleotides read TGTGCCACCTGCCGGGCCCAAGAGGGCGAGCAGTACTTC.

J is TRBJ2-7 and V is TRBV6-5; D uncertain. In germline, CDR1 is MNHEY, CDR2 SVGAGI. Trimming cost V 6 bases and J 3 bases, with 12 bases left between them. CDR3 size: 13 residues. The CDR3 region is CASSRGPNYEQYF. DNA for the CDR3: TGTGCCAGCAGCCGCGGCCCGAACTACGAGCAGTACTTC.

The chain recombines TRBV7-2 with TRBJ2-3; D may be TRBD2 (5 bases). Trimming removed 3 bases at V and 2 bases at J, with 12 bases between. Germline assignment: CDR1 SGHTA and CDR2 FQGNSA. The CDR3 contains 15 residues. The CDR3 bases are TGTGCCAGCAGCTTTAACGCCGGGAACACAGATACGCAGTATTTT. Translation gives CASSFNAGNTDTQYF.

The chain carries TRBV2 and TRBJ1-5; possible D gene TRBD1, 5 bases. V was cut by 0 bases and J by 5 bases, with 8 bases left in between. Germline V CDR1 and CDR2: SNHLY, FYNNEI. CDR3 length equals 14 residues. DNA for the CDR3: TGTGCCAGCAGTGAAGCGACAGTGTATCAGCCCCAGCATTTT. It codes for CASSEATVYQPQHF. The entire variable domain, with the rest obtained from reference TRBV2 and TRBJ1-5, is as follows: EPEVTQTPSHQVTQMGQEVILRCVPISNHLYFYWYRQILGQKVEFLVSFYNNEISEKSEIFDDQFSVERPDGSNFTLKIRSTKLEDSAMYFCASSEATVYQPQHFGDGTRLSIL.

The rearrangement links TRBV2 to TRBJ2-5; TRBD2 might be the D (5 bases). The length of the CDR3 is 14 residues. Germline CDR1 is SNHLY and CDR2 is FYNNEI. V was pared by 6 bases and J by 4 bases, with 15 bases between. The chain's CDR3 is CASSRSLGRETQYF. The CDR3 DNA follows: TGTGCCAGCAGCCGTTCTCTGGGGAGAGAGACCCAGTACTTC.

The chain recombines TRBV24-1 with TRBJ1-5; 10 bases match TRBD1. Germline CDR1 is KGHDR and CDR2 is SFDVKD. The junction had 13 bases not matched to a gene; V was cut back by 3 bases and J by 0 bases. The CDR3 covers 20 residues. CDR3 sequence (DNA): TGTGCCACCAGTGATCCGGGGACAGGGGCCTCAACGTATAGCAATCAGCCCCAGCATTTT. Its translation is CATSDPGTGASTYSNQPQHF.

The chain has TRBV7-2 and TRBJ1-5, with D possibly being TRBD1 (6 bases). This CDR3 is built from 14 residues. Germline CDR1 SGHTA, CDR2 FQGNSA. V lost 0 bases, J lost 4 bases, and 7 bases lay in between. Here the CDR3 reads CASSLADSNQPQHF. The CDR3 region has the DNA TGTGCCAGCAGCTTAGCGGACAGTAATCAGCCCCAGCATTTT.

The CDR3 sequence: CASSLGGSPLHF. CDR3 sequence (DNA): TGTGCCAGCAGTTTAGGTGGCTCACCCCTCCACTTT. The chain combines TRBV27 with TRBJ1-6; no firm D call. The ends were cut back, 2 bases at V and 10 bases at J, with 6 bases in the middle. The CDR3 is 12 amino acids. Germline V gene lookup returns CDR1 MNHEY and CDR2 SMNVEV (reference sequence).

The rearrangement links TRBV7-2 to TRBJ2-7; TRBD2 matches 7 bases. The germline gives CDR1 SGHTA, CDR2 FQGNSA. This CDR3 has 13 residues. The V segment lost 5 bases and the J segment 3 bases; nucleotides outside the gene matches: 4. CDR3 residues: CASSTRTSYEQYF. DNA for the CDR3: TGTGCCAGCAGCACCCGGACTAGCTACGAGCAGTACTTC.

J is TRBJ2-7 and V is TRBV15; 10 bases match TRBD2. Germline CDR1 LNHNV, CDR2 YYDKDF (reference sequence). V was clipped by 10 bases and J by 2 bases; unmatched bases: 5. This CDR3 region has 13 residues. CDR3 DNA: TGTGCCATCAAACTAGCGGGAACCTACGAGCAGTACTTC. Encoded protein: CAIKLAGTYEQYF.

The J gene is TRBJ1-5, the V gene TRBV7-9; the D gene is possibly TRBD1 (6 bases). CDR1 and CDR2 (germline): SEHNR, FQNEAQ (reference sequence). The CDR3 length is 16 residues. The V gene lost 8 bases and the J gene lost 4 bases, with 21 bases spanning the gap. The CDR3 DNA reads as TGTGCCAGCTCAGGAGGGGGGGTCGATGTGAATCAGCCCCAGCATTTT. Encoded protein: CASSGGGVDVNQPQHF.

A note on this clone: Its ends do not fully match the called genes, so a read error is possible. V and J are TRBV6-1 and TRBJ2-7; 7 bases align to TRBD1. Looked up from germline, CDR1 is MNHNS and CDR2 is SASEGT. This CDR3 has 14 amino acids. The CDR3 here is CASSETGTAYGQYF. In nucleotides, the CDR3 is TGTGCCAGCAGTGAAACCGGGACAGCCTACGGGCAGTACTTC.

The CDR3 region is CASSTRGEQFF. The CDR3 DNA sequence: TGTGCCAGTAGTACCAGAGGAGAGCAGTTCTTC. The chain couples TRBV19 to TRBJ2-1; D is unresolved. The CDR3 contains 11 residues. The V end was cut by 4 bases, the J end by 10 bases, with 8 bases between. Germline loops: CDR1 LNHDA, CDR2 SQIVND (reference sequence). The variable domain in full, with the rest retrieved from reference TRBV19 and TRBJ2-1, is DGGITQSPKYLFRKEGQNVTLSCEQNLNHDAMYWYRQDPGQGLRLIYYSQIVNDFQKGDIAEGYSVSREKKESFPLTVTSAQKNPTAFYLCASSTRGEQFFGPGTRLTVL.

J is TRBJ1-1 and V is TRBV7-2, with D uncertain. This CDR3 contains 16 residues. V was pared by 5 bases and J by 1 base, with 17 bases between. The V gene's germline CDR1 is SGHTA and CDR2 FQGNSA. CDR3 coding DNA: TGTGCCAGCAGCCCGAGTAGGGTGGCGGGGAACACTGAAGCTTTCTTT. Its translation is CASSPSRVAGNTEAFF. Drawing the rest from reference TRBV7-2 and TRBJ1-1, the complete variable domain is GAGVSQSPSNKVTEKGKDVELRCDPISGHTALYWYRQSLGQGLEFLIYFQGNSAPDKSGLPSDRFSAERTGGSVSTLTIQRTQQEDSAVYLCASSPSRVAGNTEAFFGQGTRLTVV.

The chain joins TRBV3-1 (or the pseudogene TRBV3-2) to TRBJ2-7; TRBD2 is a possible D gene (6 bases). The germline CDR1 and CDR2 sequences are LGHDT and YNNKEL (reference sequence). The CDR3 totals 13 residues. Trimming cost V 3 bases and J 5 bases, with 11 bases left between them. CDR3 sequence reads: CASSHGRDDEQYF. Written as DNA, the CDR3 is TGTGCCAGCAGCCACGGGAGAGATGACGAGCAGTACTTC.

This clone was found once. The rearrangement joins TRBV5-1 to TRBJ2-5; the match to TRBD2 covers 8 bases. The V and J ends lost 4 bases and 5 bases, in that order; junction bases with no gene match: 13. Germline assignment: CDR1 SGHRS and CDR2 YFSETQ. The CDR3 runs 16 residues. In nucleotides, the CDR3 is TGCGCCAGCAGCAGTGGACTAGCCATGTTCCAGGAGACCCAGTACTTC. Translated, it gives CASSSGLAMFQETQYF.

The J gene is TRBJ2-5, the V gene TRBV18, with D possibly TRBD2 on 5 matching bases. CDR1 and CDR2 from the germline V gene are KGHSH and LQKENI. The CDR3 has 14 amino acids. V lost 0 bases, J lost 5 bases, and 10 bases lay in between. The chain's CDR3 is CASSPPSGLETQYF. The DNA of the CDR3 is TGTGCCAGCTCACCACCGTCGGGATTGGAGACCCAGTACTTC.

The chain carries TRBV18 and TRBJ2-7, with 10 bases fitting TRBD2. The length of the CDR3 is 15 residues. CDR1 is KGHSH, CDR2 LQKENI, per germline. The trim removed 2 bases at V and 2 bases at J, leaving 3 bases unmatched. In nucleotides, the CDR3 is TGTGCCAGCTCACCAAGGCTAGCGGGAGCCTACGAGCAGTACTTC. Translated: CASSPRLAGAYEQYF.

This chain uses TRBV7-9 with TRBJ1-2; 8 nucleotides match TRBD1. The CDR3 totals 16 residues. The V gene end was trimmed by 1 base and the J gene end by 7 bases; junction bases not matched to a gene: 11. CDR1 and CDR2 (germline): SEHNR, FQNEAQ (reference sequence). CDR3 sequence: CASSLGRGQGAFGYTF. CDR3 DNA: TGTGCCAGCAGCTTAGGCCGGGGTCAGGGGGCGTTTGGCTACACCTTC. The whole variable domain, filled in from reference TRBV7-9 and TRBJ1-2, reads DTGVSQNPRHKITKRGQNVTFRCDPISEHNRLYWYRQTLGQGPEFLTYFQNEAQLEKSRLLSDRFSAERPKGSFSTLEIQRTEQGDSAMYLCASSLGRGQGAFGYTFGSGTRLTVV.

The CDR3 protein is CASSPRGALAEGDTGELFF. DNA for the CDR3: TGTGCCAGCAGCCCCAGGGGAGCTCTAGCGGAGGGGGACACCGGGGAGCTGTTTTTT. This chain links TRBV5-4 with TRBJ2-2, with D possibly TRBD2 on 7 matching bases. CDR1 SGHNT and CDR2 YYREEE come from the germline V gene (reference sequence). Trimming took off 4 bases at V and 3 bases at J, with 25 bases between the two ends. The CDR3 sequence is 19 residues long.

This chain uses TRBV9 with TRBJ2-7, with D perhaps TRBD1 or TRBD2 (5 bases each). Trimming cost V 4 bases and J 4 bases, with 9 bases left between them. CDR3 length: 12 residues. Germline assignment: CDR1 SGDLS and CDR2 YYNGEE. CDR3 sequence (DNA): TGTGCCAGCAGCCTAGAGGGGTACGAGCAGTACTTC. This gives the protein CASSLEGYEQYF. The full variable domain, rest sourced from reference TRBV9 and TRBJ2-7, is DSGVTQTPKHLITATGQRVTLRCSPRSGDLSVYWYQQSLDQGLQFLIQYYNGEERAKGNILERFSAQQFPDLHSELNLSSLELGDSALYFCASSLEGYEQYFGPGTRLTVT.

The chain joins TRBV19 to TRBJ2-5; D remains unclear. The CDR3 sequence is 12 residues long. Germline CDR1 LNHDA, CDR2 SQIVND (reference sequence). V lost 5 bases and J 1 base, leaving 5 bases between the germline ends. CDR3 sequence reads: CASSQVQETQYF. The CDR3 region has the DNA TGTGCCAGTAGTCAGGTCCAAGAGACCCAGTACTTC.

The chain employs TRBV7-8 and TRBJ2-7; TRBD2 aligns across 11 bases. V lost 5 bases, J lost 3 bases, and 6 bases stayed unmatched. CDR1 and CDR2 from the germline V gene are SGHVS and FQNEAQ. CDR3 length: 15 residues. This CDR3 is CASSRLAGGNYEQYF. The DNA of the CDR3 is TGTGCCAGCAGCAGGCTAGCGGGAGGAAACTACGAGCAGTACTTC.

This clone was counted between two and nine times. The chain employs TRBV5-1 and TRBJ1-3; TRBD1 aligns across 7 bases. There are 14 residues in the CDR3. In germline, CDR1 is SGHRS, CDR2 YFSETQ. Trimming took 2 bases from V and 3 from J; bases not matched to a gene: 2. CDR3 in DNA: TGCGCCAGCAGCTTAAGACAGGGTGGAAACACCATATATTTT. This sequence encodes CASSLRQGGNTIYF. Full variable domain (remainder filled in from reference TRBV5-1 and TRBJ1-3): KAGVTQTPRYLIKTRGQQVTLSCSPISGHRSVSWYQQTPGQGLQFLFEYFSETQRNKGNFPGRFSGRQFSNSRSEMNVSTLELGDSALYLCASSLRQGGNTIYFGEGSWLTVV.

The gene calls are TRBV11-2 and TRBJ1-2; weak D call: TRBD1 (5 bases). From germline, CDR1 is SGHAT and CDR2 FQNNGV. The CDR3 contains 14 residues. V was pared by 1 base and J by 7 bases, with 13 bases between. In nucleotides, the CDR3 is TGTGCCAGCAGCTTAGCCAGGGAAGGGTCTGGCTACACCTTC. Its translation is CASSLAREGSGYTF.

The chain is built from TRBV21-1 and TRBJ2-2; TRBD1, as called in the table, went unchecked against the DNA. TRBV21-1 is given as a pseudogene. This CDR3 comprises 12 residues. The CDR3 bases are TGTGCCAGCAGCAAACTCAGCGGGGAGCTGTTTTTT. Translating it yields CASSKLSGELFF.

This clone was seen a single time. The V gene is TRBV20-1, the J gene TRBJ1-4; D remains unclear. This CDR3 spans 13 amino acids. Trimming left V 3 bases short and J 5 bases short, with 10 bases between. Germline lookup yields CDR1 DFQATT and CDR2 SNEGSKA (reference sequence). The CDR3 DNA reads TGCAGTGCTAGTAGGACTTTAAATGAAAAACTGTTTTTT. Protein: CSASRTLNEKLFF.

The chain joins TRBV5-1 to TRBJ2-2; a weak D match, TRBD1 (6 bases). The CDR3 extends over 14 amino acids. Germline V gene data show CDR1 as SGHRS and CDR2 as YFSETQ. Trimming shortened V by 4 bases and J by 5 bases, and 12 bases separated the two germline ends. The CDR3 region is CASSTQGRTGELFF. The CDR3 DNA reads TGCGCCAGCAGCACCCAGGGGCGTACCGGGGAGCTGTTTTTT.

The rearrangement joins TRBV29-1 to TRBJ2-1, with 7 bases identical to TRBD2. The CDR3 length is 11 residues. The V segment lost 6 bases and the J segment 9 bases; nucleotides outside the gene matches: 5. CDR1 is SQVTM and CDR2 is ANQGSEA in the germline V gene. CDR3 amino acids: CSVTSESEQFF. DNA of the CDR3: TGCAGCGTAACTAGCGAGAGTGAGCAGTTCTTC.

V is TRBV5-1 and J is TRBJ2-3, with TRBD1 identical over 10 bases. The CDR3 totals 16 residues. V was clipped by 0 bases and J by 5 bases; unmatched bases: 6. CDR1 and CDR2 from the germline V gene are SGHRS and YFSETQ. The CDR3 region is CASSLGFGQGEDTQYF. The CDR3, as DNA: TGCGCCAGCAGCTTGGGGTTTGGACAGGGGGAAGATACGCAGTATTTT.